Each of the 19 T cell receptor beta chains below was sequenced from the same sample in a study of blood T cell repertoires in COVID-19. Measured with immunoSEQ multiplex PCR; TCRdb has only the in-frame clones, and not every one. This sample yields approximately 22,000 clones, of which about 91% are seen a single time; roughly 7.3% belongs to the top ten. The specimen was peripheral blood. Source of these receptors: a man between 65 and 85 years old with active COVID-19.

The chain has TRBV4-3 and TRBJ2-7, with 9 positions matching TRBD1. The CDR3 contains 19 residues. Germline loops: CDR1 LGHNA, CDR2 YSLEER. The V gene end was trimmed by 0 bases and the J gene end by 4 bases; junction bases not matched to a gene: 16. As DNA, the CDR3 is TGCGCCAGCAGCCAAGAGGGACAGGGACTCCAGCTGGGGAGGTACGAGCAGTACTTC. This codes for CASSQEGQGLQLGRYEQYF.

The rearrangement links TRBV2 to TRBJ1-4, with a weak D call TRBD1 (6 bases). Trimming pared 8 bases from V and 8 bases from J, leaving 15 bases between. The CDR3 loop spans 13 amino acids. Germline V gene lookup returns CDR1 SNHLY and CDR2 FYNNEI. The DNA of the CDR3 is TGTGCCAGCTCTGAGGGGACACCCGAAAAACTGTTTTTT. It translates to CASSEGTPEKLFF. Looking up the rest from reference TRBV2 and TRBJ1-4 gives the full variable domain: EPEVTQTPSHQVTQMGQEVILRCVPISNHLYFYWYRQILGQKVEFLVSFYNNEISEKSEIFDDQFSVERPDGSNFTLKIRSTKLEDSAMYFCASSEGTPEKLFFGSGTQLSVL.

The chain joins TRBV9 to TRBJ2-2; 7 nucleotides agree with TRBD1. Losses at the gene ends were 4 bases for V and 0 bases for J; bases not matched to a gene: 6. The CDR3 spans 16 residues. In germline, CDR1 is SGDLS, CDR2 YYNGEE. The chain's CDR3 is CASSNAGTANTGELFF. CDR3 coding DNA: TGTGCCAGCAGCAACGCCGGGACAGCGAACACCGGGGAGCTGTTTTTT. Supplemented by reference TRBV9 and TRBJ2-2, the full variable domain reads DSGVTQTPKHLITATGQRVTLRCSPRSGDLSVYWYQQSLDQGLQFLIQYYNGEERAKGNILERFSAQQFPDLHSELNLSSLELGDSALYFCASSNAGTANTGELFFGEGSRLTVL.

The V gene is TRBV2, the J gene TRBJ2-1; 7 bases match TRBD1. V shed 7 bases, J shed 3 bases, and the junction held 6 bases outside the gene matches. Germline V gives CDR1 SNHLY, CDR2 FYNNEI. This CDR3 contains 14 residues. The CDR3 loop is CASTWDSLYNEQFF. CDR3 in DNA: TGTGCCAGCACTTGGGACAGTCTCTACAATGAGCAGTTCTTC. Full variable domain (outside the CDR3, taken from reference TRBV2 and TRBJ2-1): EPEVTQTPSHQVTQMGQEVILRCVPISNHLYFYWYRQILGQKVEFLVSFYNNEISEKSEIFDDQFSVERPDGSNFTLKIRSTKLEDSAMYFCASTWDSLYNEQFFGPGTRLTVL.

V is TRBV7-9 and J is TRBJ2-1; the match to TRBD2 covers 7 bases. Germline CDR1 reads SEHNR; CDR2 reads FQNEAQ (reference sequence). V lost 10 bases, J lost 5 bases, and 8 bases stayed unmatched. The CDR3 totals 13 residues. The CDR3 here is CAIPREGHNEQFF. The CDR3, as DNA: TGTGCCATCCCGAGGGAGGGTCACAATGAGCAGTTCTTC.

This clone was recorded only once. This sequence joins TRBV19 and TRBJ1-1; D is unclear. The V end lost 7 bases, the J end lost 0 bases, and 21 bases lay between the germline ends. CDR3 length: 17 amino acids. Germline V CDR1 and CDR2: LNHDA, SQIVND (reference sequence). The CDR3 sequence is CASTRLLAGRMNTEAFF. CDR3 nucleotide sequence: TGTGCCAGTACCCGATTGTTAGCGGGCAGGATGAACACTGAAGCTTTCTTT.

The chain is built from TRBV2 and TRBJ1-5; 10 nucleotides line up with TRBD1. The CDR3 has 15 amino acids. V dropped 5 bases and J dropped 2; count of bases not matched to a gene: 3. Germline V gene data show CDR1 as SNHLY and CDR2 as FYNNEI. This chain's CDR3 is CASSRDRGGNQPQHF. The DNA of the CDR3 is TGTGCCAGCAGTAGGGACAGGGGCGGCAATCAGCCCCAGCATTTT.

This clone appeared once. The CDR3 spells CASSLSGGAGETQYF. For the CDR3, the DNA is TGTGCCAGCAGCCTCTCCGGAGGGGCTGGGGAGACCCAGTACTTC. The chain recombines TRBV5-5 with TRBJ2-5; D is perhaps TRBD2 (6 bases). Germline values: CDR1 SGHKS, CDR2 YYEKEE (reference sequence). This CDR3 has 15 amino acids. The V and J ends lost 4 bases and 5 bases respectively, with 18 bases between them.

The chain employs TRBV5-6 and TRBJ2-1, with D possibly TRBD1 on 6 matching bases. CDR3 length equals 14 residues. V was pared by 0 bases and J by 6 bases, with 10 bases between. CDR1 is SGHDT and CDR2 is YYEEEE in the germline V gene. The CDR3 loop is CASSLGTGSNEQFF. DNA of the CDR3: TGTGCCAGCAGCTTGGGTACAGGGTCCAATGAGCAGTTCTTC.

The gene calls are TRBV15 and TRBJ2-1; 7 bases are shared with TRBD2. The length of the CDR3 is 16 residues. J lost 0 bases, V lost 4 bases, and 6 bases had no gene match. Germline V lookup: CDR1 LNHNV, CDR2 YYDKDF (reference sequence). This chain's CDR3 is CATSNRAGSSYNEQFF. The CDR3 DNA reads TGTGCCACCAGCAATCGAGCGGGGAGCTCCTACAATGAGCAGTTCTTC.

The chain carries TRBV23-1 and TRBJ1-5; 7 bases map to TRBD1. TRBV23-1 is an ORF, and what it does is uncertain. The ends lost 1 base at V and 0 bases at J; junction bases unmatched: 9. There are 18 residues in the CDR3. The CDR3 DNA follows: TGCGCCAGCAGTCAATGGAGCAGGGGGGCACATAGCAATCAGCCCCAGCATTTT. It specifies CASSQWSRGAHSNQPQHF.

The V call is TRBV9, the J call TRBJ1-6; TRBD1 matches 9 bases. Germline-derived CDR1 and CDR2 are SGDLS and YYNGEE. V trimming: 4 bases; J trimming: 13 bases; junction bases outside the gene matches: 24. The CDR3 loop spans 19 amino acids. The CDR3 loop reads CASSPSFGTGRMIGNPLHF. The CDR3 nucleotides read TGTGCCAGCAGCCCGAGTTTCGGGACAGGGAGAATGATAGGCAATCCCCTCCACTTT.

The rearrangement joins TRBV30 to TRBJ2-4, with D uncertain. The CDR3 sequence is 13 residues long. CDR1 is GTSNPN and CDR2 is SVGIG in the germline V gene (reference sequence). Trimming cost V 4 bases and J 9 bases, with 16 bases left between them. The CDR3 sequence: CAWTTGPAGIQYF. CDR3 in DNA: TGTGCCTGGACCACGGGTCCGGCTGGCATTCAGTACTTC.

This chain joins TRBV10-3 and TRBJ2-1, with D tentatively TRBD1 (6 bases). This CDR3 has 14 residues. CDR1 is ENHRY and CDR2 is SYGVKD in the germline V gene. V dropped 5 bases and J dropped 3 bases, with 11 bases sitting between them. The CDR3 DNA follows: TGTGCCATCAGTAGGACAGACAACTACAATGAGCAGTTCTTC. It encodes CAISRTDNYNEQFF.

This clone was counted once. This rearrangement joins TRBV4-2 to TRBJ1-4; D gene uncertain. Trimming pared 0 bases from V and 8 bases from J, leaving 10 bases between. This CDR3 has 14 residues. Germline-derived CDR1 and CDR2 are LGHNA and YNFKEQ. DNA for the CDR3: TGTGCCAGCAGCCAAGATTCCCTGGAGGAAAAACTGTTTTTT. Its protein is CASSQDSLEEKLFF.

V and J are TRBV18 and TRBJ2-5; perhaps TRBD2 as D (6 bases). There are 14 residues in the CDR3. V was trimmed by 0 bases and J by 5 bases, leaving 10 bases between them. CDR1 is KGHSH and CDR2 is LQKENI in the germline V gene. The CDR3 sequence: CASSPPTGVETQYF. The CDR3 DNA sequence: TGTGCCAGCTCACCACCGACGGGAGTGGAGACCCAGTACTTC. The variable domain in full, with the rest retrieved from reference TRBV18 and TRBJ2-5, is NAGVMQNPRHLVRRRGQEARLRCSPMKGHSHVYWYRQLPEEGLKFMVYLQKENIIDESGMPKERFSAEFPKEGPSILRIQQVVRGDSAAYFCASSPPTGVETQYFGPGTRLLVL.

The chain is built from TRBV27 and TRBJ2-7, with 9 nucleotides matching TRBD2. CDR1 MNHEY and CDR2 SMNVEV come from the germline V gene (reference sequence). CDR3 length: 13 amino acids. V was clipped by 3 bases and J by 5 bases; unmatched bases: 2. The CDR3 DNA sequence: TGTGCCAGCAGTTTTAGCGGGAGCCACGAGCAGTACTTC. Translation gives CASSFSGSHEQYF.

This clone showed up just a few times. This chain uses TRBV21-1 with TRBJ1-4; the DNA was not used to check the table's D call, TRBD1. TRBV21-1 is tagged as a pseudogene. The CDR3 is 16 amino acids. The CDR3 here is CASSKRIQVRNEKLFF. The CDR3 bases are TGTGCCAGCAGCAAACGTATACAGGTAAGGAATGAAAAACTGTTTTTT.

The chain combines TRBV7-8 with TRBJ2-1, with TRBD1 matching over 8 bases. V dropped 0 bases and J dropped 7; count of bases not matched to a gene: 5. The germline gives CDR1 SGHVS, CDR2 FQNEAQ. The CDR3 sequence is 15 residues long. The CDR3 sequence is CASSLAGRGLNEQFF. The CDR3 DNA is TGTGCCAGCAGCTTAGCCGGCAGGGGGCTTAATGAGCAGTTCTTC.